What follows are 11 T cell receptor beta chains derived from one specimen sequenced in a study of blood T cells in healthy people across ages. A sample-barcoded 5' primer and a J-beta primer mix were used in a second PCR of about 6 to 12 cycles. MiXCR, run by TCRdb on the 5' RACE reads, gives a single entry per CDR3 protein. Of around 1.1 million distinct CDR3 sequences listed, roughly two fifths are singletons. Sequencing used blood. The receptors originated from a man younger than 35 in good health.

This clonotype was observed a handful of times. The chain links TRBV3-1 to TRBJ2-7, with D unclear. Germline V CDR1 and CDR2: LGHDT, YNNKEL (reference sequence). The ends were cut back, 1 base at V and 5 bases at J, with 12 bases in the middle. The CDR3 runs 14 residues. As DNA, the CDR3 is TGTGCCAGCAGCCAAGGGGCAGCCTCGGACGAGCAGTACTTC. Its protein product is CASSQGAASDEQYF.

The chain is built from TRBV5-4 and TRBJ2-6; D is unclear. Trimming took 1 base from V and 0 from J, leaving 17 bases between them. This CDR3 region has 19 residues. The V gene's germline CDR1 is SGHNT and CDR2 YYREEE (reference sequence). CDR3 DNA: TGTGCCAGCAGCTTGCTTGGCATGCTACAGAGCTCTGGGGCCAACGTCCTGACTTTC. Amino acid sequence: CASSLLGMLQSSGANVLTF.

Turning to this clonotype: An end of the junction does not agree with germline; a read error may underlie this. The V call is TRBV9, the J call TRBJ2-1, with D possibly matching TRBD2 (5 bases). The CDR3 is made up of 17 amino acids. Germline V gene lookup returns CDR1 SGDLS and CDR2 YYNGEE. CDR3 protein: CTSSVGPVPSSYKEQFF. The CDR3 region has the DNA TGTACCAGCAGCGTAGGTCCGGTCCCTAGCTCCTACAAGGAGCAGTTCTTC. The whole variable domain, remainder taken from reference TRBV9 and TRBJ2-1, is DSGVTQTPKHLITATGQRVTLRCSPRSGDLSVYWYQQSLDQGLQFLIQYYNGEERAKGNILERFSAQQFPDLHSELNLSSLELGDSALYFCTSSVGPVPSSYKEQFFGPGTRLTVL.

Only a few counts were recorded for this clonotype. This chain links TRBV12-3 or TRBV12-4 with TRBJ2-5; 9 bases are a match to TRBD2. The trim removed 5 bases at V and 3 bases at J, leaving 19 bases unmatched. The CDR3 totals 19 residues. CDR3 sequence (DNA): TGTGCCAGCAGTCTAGACTGGGCGGCTAGCGGGAAGGTAGAAGAGACCCAGTACTTC. It codes for CASSLDWAASGKVEETQYF.

This chain joins TRBV15 and TRBJ1-1, with a weak D call TRBD1 (5 bases). The germline gives CDR1 LNHNV, CDR2 YYDKDF (reference sequence). This CDR3 comprises 14 residues. The V end was cut by 8 bases, the J end by 1 base, with 14 bases between. The CDR3 spells CATGESGRNTEAFF. CDR3 nucleotides: TGTGCCACCGGGGAATCGGGGCGGAACACTGAAGCTTTCTTT.

This chain links TRBV18 with TRBJ1-5; D uncertain. Germline assignment: CDR1 KGHSH and CDR2 LQKENI. The CDR3 is made up of 14 amino acids. With 4 bases removed from V and 6 bases from J, the gap between germline ends came to 13 bases. CDR3 residues: CASSQLKGGQPQHF. CDR3 in DNA: TGTGCCAGCTCACAACTCAAGGGCGGTCAGCCCCAGCATTTT.

The chain joins TRBV4-1 to TRBJ1-2, with TRBD1 identical over 10 bases. The germline CDR1 and CDR2 sequences are MGHRA and YSYEKL. The CDR3 has 16 amino acids. J gave up 2 bases and V 4 bases, and 7 bases lay outside the gene matches. CDR3 sequence reads: CASSRPKGQGNYGYTF. Here the CDR3 DNA reads TGCGCCAGCAGCCGACCGAAGGGACAGGGGAACTATGGCTACACCTTC.

This clonotype was seen a few times. J is TRBJ2-7 and V is TRBV7-9; the match to TRBD2 covers 9 bases. Germline assignment: CDR1 SEHNR and CDR2 FQNEAQ (reference sequence). V shed 1 base and J 3 bases; nucleotides not matched to a gene: 4. The CDR3 consists of 15 residues. CDR3 in amino acids: CASSLGSSGDYEQYF. The CDR3 DNA reads TGTGCCAGCAGCTTAGGTTCTAGCGGGGACTACGAGCAGTACTTC.

The rearrangement links TRBV9 to TRBJ1-1; tentative D call: TRBD1 (5 bases). V was clipped by 0 bases and J by 1 base, with 10 bases between them. CDR1 and CDR2 (germline): SGDLS, YYNGEE. The CDR3 runs 15 residues. The CDR3 nucleotides are TGTGCCAGCAGCGTAGCCAGGGTTGGGAACACTGAAGCTTTCTTT. Amino acids: CASSVARVGNTEAFF. The whole variable domain, filled in from reference TRBV9 and TRBJ1-1, reads DSGVTQTPKHLITATGQRVTLRCSPRSGDLSVYWYQQSLDQGLQFLIQYYNGEERAKGNILERFSAQQFPDLHSELNLSSLELGDSALYFCASSVARVGNTEAFFGQGTRLTVV.

This clonotype came up many times. V is TRBV6-1 and J is TRBJ1-2; perhaps TRBD1 as D (5 bases). This CDR3 is 13 amino acids long. Looked up from germline, CDR1 is MNHNS and CDR2 is SASEGT. Trimming shortened V by 3 bases and J by 6 bases, and 11 bases separated the two germline ends. CDR3: CASSEGQRNGYTF. The CDR3, as DNA: TGTGCCAGCAGTGAGGGGCAGAGGAATGGCTACACCTTC.

This clonotype appeared a few times. The chain uses TRBV2 and TRBJ2-6; TRBD2 aligns across 11 bases. Unmatched junction bases numbered 7, after V lost 6 bases and J lost 0 bases. The CDR3 is 18 amino acids. The germline V gene encodes CDR1 SNHLY and CDR2 FYNNEI. The CDR3 spells CASRELAGDFSGANVLTF. CDR3 bases: TGTGCCAGCAGAGAACTAGCGGGGGACTTCTCTGGGGCCAACGTCCTGACTTTC.